Each of the 21 T cell receptor beta chains below was sequenced from the same sample in a study of blood T cell repertoires in COVID-19. The protocol was immunoSEQ multiplex PCR, while the TCRdb copy is restricted to in-frame clones and leaves out a portion. The sample has around 200,000 clones, about 82% seen once. Sequencing was performed on PBMCs or T cells enriched from blood (not recorded which). These receptors came from a man aged 35-49 years with acute COVID-19.

The chain employs TRBV6-6 and TRBJ1-1; 7 bases align to TRBD1. The CDR3 totals 15 residues. Germline V gene data show CDR1 as MNHNY and CDR2 as SVGAGI (reference sequence). V shed 7 bases, J shed 1 base, and the junction held 9 bases outside the gene matches. CDR3 amino acids: CASIPPAGGNTEAFF. The CDR3 DNA is TGTGCCAGCATCCCTCCGGCAGGGGGGAACACTGAAGCTTTCTTT.

This chain uses TRBV28 with TRBJ1-6, with 10 bases identical to TRBD1. Germline lookup yields CDR1 MDHEN and CDR2 SYDVKM. This CDR3 has 15 residues. Trimming at V came to 2 bases and at J to 7 bases, leaving 2 bases not matched to a gene. The CDR3 sequence: CASSLPDRGNSPLHF. The CDR3 nucleotides are TGTGCCAGCAGTTTACCGGACAGGGGGAATTCACCCCTCCACTTT.

J is TRBJ1-6 and V is TRBV7-2; the D is unclear. The ends were cut back, 3 bases at V and 7 bases at J, with 10 bases in the middle. The CDR3 length is 14 residues. Germline V gives CDR1 SGHTA, CDR2 FQGNSA. The CDR3 loop reads CASSFSWENSPLHF. The CDR3 DNA sequence: TGTGCCAGCAGCTTTTCTTGGGAGAATTCACCCCTCCACTTT.

V usage is TRBV4-1 and J usage is TRBJ1-4; 8 bases agree with TRBD1. CDR3 length: 17 amino acids. V gave up 2 bases and J gave up 4 bases; unmatched junction bases: 9. CDR1 is MGHRA and CDR2 is YSYEKL in the germline V gene. Here the CDR3 reads CASSQPTQGAGNEKLFF. The CDR3 nucleotides are TGCGCCAGCAGCCAACCTACCCAGGGGGCGGGTAATGAAAAACTGTTTTTT.

The chain employs TRBV27 and TRBJ2-7, with 8 nucleotides matching TRBD2. The V segment lost 10 bases and the J segment 4 bases; nucleotides outside the gene matches: 9. Germline loops: CDR1 MNHEY, CDR2 SMNVEV (reference sequence). The CDR3 has 13 residues. The DNA for the CDR3 is TGTGCCACCGCCCGGACTAGCAAGTACGAGCAGTACTTC. Its translation is CATARTSKYEQYF.

This chain joins TRBV5-6 and TRBJ2-7; 8 bases map to TRBD1. The CDR3 spans 16 residues. Trimming removed 1 base from V and 5 bases from J; junction bases left unmatched: 11. The germline V gene has CDR1 SGHDT and CDR2 YYEEEE. CDR3 DNA sequence: TGTGCCAGCAGCTTGCTTTCCGGGACAGGCAGCAACGAGCAGTACTTC. Translation gives CASSLLSGTGSNEQYF.

This clone occurred once. The genes are TRBV11-2 and TRBJ1-2; maybe TRBD1 (6 bases). V lost 4 bases to trimming and J lost 3 bases, with 15 bases between them. The CDR3 is made up of 15 amino acids. The germline CDR1 and CDR2 sequences are SGHAT and FQNNGV. CDR3: CASSSSGTNDYGYTF. DNA for the CDR3: TGTGCCAGCAGCTCATCCGGGACAAATGACTATGGCTACACCTTC.

This clone was seen more than once but under ten times. The gene calls are TRBV6-1 and TRBJ1-3; 8 bases agree with TRBD1. In germline, CDR1 is MNHNS, CDR2 SASEGT. The CDR3 loop spans 13 amino acids. The V and J ends lost 5 bases and 8 bases, in that order; junction bases with no gene match: 5. The CDR3 reads CASSIQGEHTIYF. For the CDR3, the DNA is TGTGCCAGCAGTATACAGGGGGAACACACCATATATTTT.

The chain recombines TRBV30 with TRBJ1-2, with a weak D call TRBD1 (6 bases). V was shortened by 6 bases and J by 5 bases, with 16 bases between the two germline ends. Germline V gene lookup returns CDR1 GTSNPN and CDR2 SVGIG (reference sequence). This CDR3 comprises 13 residues. For the CDR3, the DNA is TGTGCCTGTGGGGCGCAGGGGTGGTATGGCTACACCTTC. The encoded protein is CACGAQGWYGYTF.

This chain links TRBV21-1 with TRBJ1-2; the listed D gene, TRBD1, was not tested against the DNA. TRBV21-1 is annotated as a pseudogene. CDR3 length: 13 amino acids. CDR3 sequence reads: CASNLTGRYGYTF. The CDR3, as DNA: TGTGCCAGCAACCTGACAGGGAGGTATGGCTACACCTTC.

The V and J genes are TRBV7-3 and TRBJ2-3; 7 bases map to TRBD2. The length of the CDR3 is 14 residues. Germline trimming cut 8 bases from V and 5 bases from J; bases unmatched to any gene: 10. Germline V gives CDR1 SGHTA, CDR2 FQGTGA. CDR3 loop: CASAGVGSGDTQYF. Written as DNA, the CDR3 is TGTGCCAGCGCGGGGGTCGGCAGTGGAGATACGCAGTATTTT.

Only a few counts were recorded for this clone. This chain joins TRBV7-9 and TRBJ2-7; TRBD2 matches at 15 bases. The CDR3 is made up of 17 amino acids. V lost 5 bases to trimming and J lost 2 bases; unmatched junction nucleotides: 7. In germline, CDR1 is SEHNR, CDR2 FQNEAQ (reference sequence). Here the CDR3 reads CASSPRTSGRGAYEQYF. CDR3 nucleotide sequence: TGTGCCAGCAGCCCGAGGACTAGCGGGAGGGGGGCCTACGAGCAGTACTTC.

The V and J genes are TRBV30 and TRBJ2-2; unclear D gene. This CDR3 has 14 residues. Germline V gene sequence: CDR1 GTSNPN, CDR2 SVGIG (reference sequence). V was shortened by 7 bases and J by 6 bases, with 18 bases between the two germline ends. The CDR3 reads CASKTARIAGELFF. CDR3 bases: TGTGCCTCGAAAACCGCGAGAATCGCCGGGGAGCTGTTTTTT.

V gene TRBV24-1 combines with J gene TRBJ1-2; 12 bases align to TRBD1. The ends lost 4 bases at V and 8 bases at J; junction bases unmatched: 7. This CDR3 has 15 residues. The germline V gene encodes CDR1 KGHDR and CDR2 SFDVKD. In nucleotides, the CDR3 is TGTGCCACCAGTGACCCCGGGACAGGGGGCGACGGCTACACCTTC. The encoded protein is CATSDPGTGGDGYTF.

This chain joins TRBV7-3 and TRBJ2-5; maybe TRBD2 (6 bases). The germline V and J ends were trimmed by 5 bases and 3 bases, with 13 bases remaining between them. Germline-derived CDR1 and CDR2 are SGHTA and FQGTGA. The CDR3 contains 14 residues. CDR3 sequence: CASSPGTGKETQYF. CDR3 DNA sequence: TGTGCCAGCAGCCCCGGGACTGGAAAAGAGACCCAGTACTTC. Drawing the rest from reference TRBV7-3 and TRBJ2-5, the complete variable domain is GAGVSQTPSNKVTEKGKYVELRCDPISGHTALYWYRQSLGQGPEFLIYFQGTGAADDSGLPNDRFFAVRPEGSVSTLKIQRTERGDSAVYLCASSPGTGKETQYFGPGTRLLVL.

The J gene is TRBJ2-7, the V gene TRBV13, with a tentative D call TRBD1 (5 bases). The germline V gene encodes CDR1 PRHDT and CDR2 FYEKMQ (reference sequence). V was cut by 6 bases and J by 9 bases, with 15 bases left in between. The length of the CDR3 is 12 residues. The CDR3 DNA follows: TGTGCCAGCAGGGCAGGGAAAAATCTGCAGTACTTC. This encodes CASRAGKNLQYF.

This rearrangement joins TRBV5-6 to TRBJ2-7, with 8 bases that match TRBD1. V trimming: 5 bases; J trimming: 2 bases; junction bases outside the gene matches: 6. Germline V CDR1 and CDR2: SGHDT, YYEEEE. CDR3 length equals 14 residues. Here the CDR3 reads CASSRGTGPYEQYF. The DNA for the CDR3 is TGTGCCAGCAGTCGCGGGACAGGACCCTACGAGCAGTACTTC. Drawing the rest from reference TRBV5-6 and TRBJ2-7, the complete variable domain is DAGVTQSPTHLIKTRGQQVTLRCSPKSGHDTVSWYQQALGQGPQFIFQYYEEEERQRGNFPDRFSGHQFPNYSSELNVNALLLGDSALYLCASSRGTGPYEQYFGPGTRLTVT.

The rearrangement uses TRBV9 and TRBJ1-3; 7 bases map to TRBD1. The CDR3 consists of 15 residues. Per germline, CDR1 SGDLS and CDR2 YYNGEE. J lost 0 bases, V lost 4 bases, and 4 bases had no gene match. The CDR3: CASSPGTASGNTIYF. The CDR3 region has the DNA TGTGCCAGCAGCCCCGGGACAGCCTCTGGAAACACCATATATTTT.

The chain employs TRBV2 and TRBJ2-3; unclear D gene. CDR1 and CDR2 (germline): SNHLY, FYNNEI. V was trimmed by 6 bases and J by 0 bases, leaving 10 bases between them. The CDR3 covers 14 residues. The chain's CDR3 is CASRKTGSTDTQYF. The CDR3 DNA is TGTGCCAGCAGGAAGACGGGTAGCACAGATACGCAGTATTTT.

The chain joins TRBV5-1 to TRBJ2-1; 11 nucleotides line up with TRBD2. J was trimmed by 0 bases and V by 4 bases; bases with no gene match: 3. The CDR3 totals 16 residues. Germline V CDR1 and CDR2: SGHRS, YFSETQ. CDR3 sequence: CASSVSGRASYNEQFF. CDR3 DNA sequence: TGCGCCAGCAGCGTTAGCGGGAGGGCCTCCTACAATGAGCAGTTCTTC. Combining the CDR3 with reference TRBV5-1 and TRBJ2-1 gives the whole variable domain KAGVTQTPRYLIKTRGQQVTLSCSPISGHRSVSWYQQTPGQGLQFLFEYFSETQRNKGNFPGRFSGRQFSNSRSEMNVSTLELGDSALYLCASSVSGRASYNEQFFGPGTRLTVL.

This chain connects TRBV7-2 to TRBJ2-7, with D unresolved. V was cut by 3 bases and J by 3 bases, with 9 bases left in between. The CDR3 consists of 13 residues. CDR1 and CDR2 from the germline V gene are SGHTA and FQGNSA. CDR3 loop: CASSFQTNYEQYF. Here the CDR3 DNA reads TGTGCCAGCAGCTTCCAGACAAACTACGAGCAGTACTTC. Supplemented by reference TRBV7-2 and TRBJ2-7, the full variable domain reads GAGVSQSPSNKVTEKGKDVELRCDPISGHTALYWYRQSLGQGLEFLIYFQGNSAPDKSGLPSDRFSAERTGGSVSTLTIQRTQQEDSAVYLCASSFQTNYEQYFGPGTRLTVT.